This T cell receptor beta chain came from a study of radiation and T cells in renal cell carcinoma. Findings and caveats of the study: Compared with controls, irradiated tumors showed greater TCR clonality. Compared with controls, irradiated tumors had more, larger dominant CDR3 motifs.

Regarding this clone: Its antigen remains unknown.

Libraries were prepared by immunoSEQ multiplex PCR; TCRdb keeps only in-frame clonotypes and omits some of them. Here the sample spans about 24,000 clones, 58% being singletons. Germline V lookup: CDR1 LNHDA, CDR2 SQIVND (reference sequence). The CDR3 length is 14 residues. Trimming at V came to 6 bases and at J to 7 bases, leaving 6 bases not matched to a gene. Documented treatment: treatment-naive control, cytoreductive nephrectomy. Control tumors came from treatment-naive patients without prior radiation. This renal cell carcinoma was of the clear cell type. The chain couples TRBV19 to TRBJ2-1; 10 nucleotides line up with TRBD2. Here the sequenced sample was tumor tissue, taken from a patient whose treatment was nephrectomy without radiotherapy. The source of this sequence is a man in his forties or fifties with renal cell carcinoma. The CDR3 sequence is CASRVSGGLNEQFF. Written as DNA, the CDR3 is TGTGCCAGTAGGGTTAGCGGGGGGTTGAATGAGCAGTTCTTC.